Listed here are 30 T cell receptor beta chains from one sample, sequenced in a study of T cells after yellow fever vaccination. TCRdb itself ran the 5' RACE reads through MiXCR, one entry per CDR3 protein. The sample has under 600,000 distinct CDR3 sequences, about 14% seen once. The sequencing used PBMCs, collected on the day of the yellow fever booster vaccination. The receptor set was obtained from a man younger than 40 who received the YFV17D yellow fever vaccine.

V gene TRBV6-6 combines with J gene TRBJ2-3; D gene unclear. The V end was cut by 6 bases, the J end by 6 bases, with 10 bases between. Germline CDR1 reads MNHNY; CDR2 reads SVGAGI (reference sequence). This CDR3 has 12 residues. The DNA for the CDR3 is TGTGCCAGCAGAGTAGACCACGATACGCAGTATTTT. Translation gives CASRVDHDTQYF.

This clonotype appeared once. An end of the junction does not agree with germline; a read error may underlie this. V usage is TRBV15 and J usage is TRBJ2-3, with D possibly being TRBD1 or TRBD2 (6 bases each). Germline assignment: CDR1 LNHNV and CDR2 YYDKDF (reference sequence). There are 14 residues in the CDR3. This CDR3 reads CATLGGAGTDTLYF. Here the CDR3 DNA reads TGTGCCACCCTGGGGGGCGCGGGCACAGATACGCTGTATTTT.

This clonotype was detected a few times. V and J are TRBV4-1 and TRBJ2-7; D gene unclear. Trimming removed 2 bases from V and 2 bases from J, with 7 bases in between. Germline loops: CDR1 MGHRA, CDR2 YSYEKL. The CDR3 totals 13 residues. The CDR3 DNA reads as TGCGCCAGCAGCCAACCCCCGGCCTACGAGCAGTACTTC. It yields the protein CASSQPPAYEQYF.

The rearrangement uses TRBV20-1 and TRBJ2-5; tentative D call: TRBD2 (5 bases). In germline, CDR1 is DFQATT, CDR2 SNEGSKA (reference sequence). V shed 6 bases and J shed 4 bases, with 15 bases lying between them. The CDR3 sequence is 13 residues long. For the CDR3, the DNA is TGCAGTGCCCCCCCGGCCGGAGGAGAGACCCAGTACTTC. Encoded protein: CSAPPAGGETQYF.

The V gene is TRBV29-1, the J gene TRBJ2-1; maybe TRBD2 (6 bases). V lost 7 bases and J 3 bases, leaving 13 bases between the germline ends. The CDR3 extends over 13 amino acids. Germline values: CDR1 SQVTM, CDR2 ANQGSEA. The CDR3, as DNA: TGCAGCGGGGGGAGCGGGTACTACAATGAGCAGTTCTTC. It yields the protein CSGGSGYYNEQFF.

The rearrangement links TRBV20-1 to TRBJ2-1; possibly TRBD2 for D (7 bases). The CDR3 loop spans 18 amino acids. Germline CDR1 is DFQATT and CDR2 is SNEGSKA (reference sequence). Trimming took off 5 bases at V and 5 bases at J, with 28 bases between the two ends. CDR3 sequence: CSAYRASGGRPGHNEQFF. CDR3 DNA sequence: TGCAGTGCTTACAGGGCCTCGGGGGGACGGCCGGGCCACAATGAGCAGTTCTTC.

In this sample, this clonotype turned up many times. This chain uses TRBV14 with TRBJ2-5; TRBD2 agrees at 7 bases. Looked up from germline, CDR1 is SGHDN and CDR2 is FVKESK. CDR3 length: 14 amino acids. V shed 1 base and J 7 bases; nucleotides not matched to a gene: 6. This CDR3 reads CASSQGSGGGTQYF. The CDR3 nucleotides are TGTGCCAGCAGCCAAGGCTCCGGCGGGGGGACCCAGTACTTC. The whole variable domain, filled in from reference TRBV14 and TRBJ2-5, reads EAGVTQFPSHSVIEKGQTVTLRCDPISGHDNLYWYRRVMGKEIKFLLHFVKESKQDESGMPNNRFLAERTGGTYSTLKVQPAELEDSGVYFCASSQGSGGGTQYFGPGTRLLVL.

V is TRBV5-1 and J is TRBJ2-1; 9 nucleotides agree with TRBD2. The CDR3 totals 13 residues. Trimming removed 4 bases from V and 12 bases from J; junction bases left unmatched: 8. The germline CDR1 and CDR2 sequences are SGHRS and YFSETQ. CDR3: CASSRAGGYVQFF. The CDR3 nucleotides are TGCGCCAGCAGCCGAGCGGGGGGTTATGTGCAGTTCTTC.

This chain joins TRBV2 and TRBJ1-1; possibly TRBD1 for D (5 bases). The CDR3 runs to 12 residues. The V and J ends lost 10 bases and 0 bases respectively, with 9 bases between them. The V gene's germline CDR1 is SNHLY and CDR2 FYNNEI. The CDR3 sequence: CATWGLNTEAFF. CDR3 DNA sequence: TGTGCCACCTGGGGCCTGAACACTGAAGCTTTCTTT.

The chain has TRBV7-9 and TRBJ2-5, with TRBD2 as a possible D gene (6 bases). The CDR3 is made up of 17 amino acids. The V gene's germline CDR1 is SEHNR and CDR2 FQNEAQ (reference sequence). V lost 8 bases, J lost 4 bases, and 26 bases lay in between. In nucleotides, the CDR3 is TGTGCCAGCGAGAAGCGGCTAGCGATCGTTCAGGGAGAGACCCAGTACTTC. Protein product: CASEKRLAIVQGETQYF.

The chain recombines TRBV7-2 with TRBJ2-3; D assignment may be TRBD1 or TRBD2 (6 bases each). The length of the CDR3 is 17 residues. CDR1 SGHTA and CDR2 FQGNSA come from the germline V gene. Trimming pared 5 bases from V and 0 bases from J, leaving 18 bases between. CDR3 nucleotides: TGTGCCAGCAGCCCCTGGGGGCGGGATCTCAGCACAGATACGCAGTATTTT. It codes for CASSPWGRDLSTDTQYF.

This rearrangement joins TRBV6-2 or TRBV6-3 to TRBJ2-7, with D perhaps matching TRBD1 (5 bases). This CDR3 is 14 amino acids long. V gave up 6 bases and J gave up 2 bases, with 14 bases separating them. Germline V gene data show CDR1 as MNHEY and CDR2 as SVGEGT. CDR3 amino acids: CASRKGVDPYEQYF. CDR3 sequence (DNA): TGTGCCAGCAGGAAAGGGGTGGATCCCTACGAGCAGTACTTC.

This clonotype was seen only a few times. The CDR3 reads CSARVDRGISSGSGTGELFF. The CDR3 bases are TGCAGTGCTAGAGTGGACCGTGGGATCTCTAGCGGGAGTGGGACCGGGGAGCTGTTTTTT. J is TRBJ2-2 and V is TRBV20-1; TRBD2 aligns across 10 bases. Germline values: CDR1 DFQATT, CDR2 SNEGSKA (reference sequence). This CDR3 has 20 amino acids. Trimming took 1 base from V and 5 from J; bases not matched to a gene: 19.

This clonotype has only a few counts. The CDR3, as DNA: TGTGCCAGCAGAGGGGTCGGGGAGACCCAGTACTTC. It specifies CASRGVGETQYF. The V call is TRBV12-3 or TRBV12-4, the J call TRBJ2-5, with D perhaps TRBD1 (5 bases). The CDR3 loop spans 12 amino acids. V was clipped by 6 bases and J by 5 bases, with 10 bases between them.

This chain uses TRBV28 with TRBJ2-7; 7 nucleotides match TRBD1. The CDR3 extends over 14 amino acids. Germline V gene data show CDR1 as MDHEN and CDR2 as SYDVKM. The V and J ends lost 5 bases and 2 bases, in that order; junction bases with no gene match: 6. CDR3 DNA sequence: TGTGCCAGCAGTCAAAGGACAGGCCCCTACGAGCAGTACTTC. Its protein product is CASSQRTGPYEQYF. Looking up the rest from reference TRBV28 and TRBJ2-7 gives the full variable domain: DVKVTQSSRYLVKRTGEKVFLECVQDMDHENMFWYRQDPGLGLRLIYFSYDVKMKEKGDIPEGYSVSREKKERFSLILESASTNQTSMYLCASSQRTGPYEQYFGPGTRLTVT.

The V call is TRBV7-2, the J call TRBJ1-2, with a weak D call TRBD1 (6 bases). Germline values: CDR1 SGHTA, CDR2 FQGNSA. Between the trimmed V and J ends, which lost 1 base and 8 bases, there was a span of 17 bases. The CDR3 is made up of 15 amino acids. The CDR3 sequence is CASSLEGGLLNGYTF. The CDR3 nucleotides read TGTGCCAGCAGCTTAGAGGGGGGCTTGTTAAACGGCTACACCTTC.

This chain links TRBV28 with TRBJ1-3, with a weak D call TRBD1 (6 bases). Trimming pared 6 bases from V and 0 bases from J, leaving 12 bases between. From germline, CDR1 is MDHEN and CDR2 SYDVKM. The CDR3 loop spans 15 amino acids. Here the CDR3 DNA reads TGTGCCAGCAGCCTCGGGGGCCCCTCTGGAAACACCATATATTTT. Translation gives CASSLGGPSGNTIYF.

The V call is TRBV3-1, the J call TRBJ2-5, with a tentative D call TRBD2 (5 bases). The CDR3 spans 14 residues. V lost 1 base, J lost 4 bases, and 10 bases lay in between. Germline V gives CDR1 LGHDT, CDR2 YNNKEL (reference sequence). CDR3 loop: CASSQVLGRETQYF. CDR3 in DNA: TGTGCCAGCAGCCAAGTTTTAGGGAGAGAGACCCAGTACTTC.

The chain couples TRBV5-5 to TRBJ2-1; D gene ambiguous. Germline assignment: CDR1 SGHKS and CDR2 YYEKEE (reference sequence). V shed 2 bases and J shed 0 bases, with 6 bases lying between them. This CDR3 contains 14 residues. CDR3: CASSFPVSYNEQFF. DNA of the CDR3: TGTGCCAGCAGCTTCCCTGTCTCCTACAATGAGCAGTTCTTC.

The chain combines TRBV15 with TRBJ2-3; 14 bases align to TRBD2. This CDR3 has 17 amino acids. Germline-derived CDR1 and CDR2 are LNHNV and YYDKDF (reference sequence). Trimming at V came to 4 bases and at J to 5 bases, leaving 8 bases not matched to a gene. CDR3 in DNA: TGTGCCACCAGCACCGATCGGGGACTAGCGGGAGTAGATACGCAGTATTTT. This translates into CATSTDRGLAGVDTQYF.

This clonotype was picked up many times. The chain joins TRBV6-2 or TRBV6-3 to TRBJ2-1; D might be TRBD2 (6 bases). This CDR3 has 16 residues. Between the trimmed V and J ends, which lost 1 base and 0 bases, there was a span of 10 bases. Germline V gene sequence: CDR1 MNHEY, CDR2 SVGEGT. CDR3 nucleotide sequence: TGTGCCAGCAGTTACTTCGGGGGAAGCTCCTACAATGAGCAGTTCTTC. It is translated as CASSYFGGSSYNEQFF.

This chain links TRBV6-1 with TRBJ2-1; no definite D call. CDR3 size: 12 residues. Trimming stripped 6 bases from V and 8 bases from J, with 11 bases between. Germline-derived CDR1 and CDR2 are MNHNS and SASEGT. The CDR3 bases are TGTGCCAGCAGCTTGTGGGTGGATGAGCAGTTCTTC. Protein sequence: CASSLWVDEQFF.

This clonotype was detected only a few times. The J gene is TRBJ2-1, the V gene TRBV3-1, with 7 bases matching TRBD2. V shed 1 base and J 15 bases; nucleotides not matched to a gene: 9. The germline V gene encodes CDR1 LGHDT and CDR2 YNNKEL (reference sequence). This CDR3 has 13 amino acids. The CDR3 DNA reads TGTGCCAGCAGCCAAGTCGAAGGGCGGGGGACGTTCTTC. Translation: CASSQVEGRGTFF.

The chain carries TRBV20-1 and TRBJ2-5, with D perhaps given as TRBD1 or TRBD2 (5 bases each). The CDR3 sequence is 13 residues long. V was cut by 6 bases and J by 2 bases, with 13 bases left in between. Germline V gene lookup returns CDR1 DFQATT and CDR2 SNEGSKA (reference sequence). CDR3 in DNA: TGCAGTGCGGACGGGACGCCACAAGAGACCCAGTACTTC. Its protein product is CSADGTPQETQYF.

This clonotype came up many times. CDR3 in amino acids: CASSHVGGARGETQYF. The CDR3 nucleotides read TGCGCCAGCAGCCACGTTGGAGGGGCAAGAGGAGAGACCCAGTACTTC. The gene calls are TRBV4-1 and TRBJ2-5, with a weak D call TRBD2 (6 bases). Trimming took off 3 bases at V and 4 bases at J, with 18 bases between the two ends. Looked up from germline, CDR1 is MGHRA and CDR2 is YSYEKL. CDR3 size: 16 residues.

This clonotype has only a few counts. J is TRBJ1-1 and V is TRBV20-1, with TRBD1 as a possible D gene (5 bases). V shed 3 bases and J shed 1 base, with 9 bases lying between them. This CDR3 has 13 residues. Germline CDR1 reads DFQATT; CDR2 reads SNEGSKA (reference sequence). This chain's CDR3 is CSASTGPNTEAFF. In DNA, the CDR3 is TGCAGTGCTAGTACAGGTCCGAACACTGAAGCTTTCTTT.

V gene TRBV7-9 combines with J gene TRBJ1-4; unclear D gene. CDR1 and CDR2 (germline): SEHNR, FQNEAQ (reference sequence). The CDR3 length is 15 residues. Trimming shortened V by 5 bases and J by 7 bases, and 17 bases separated the two germline ends. This CDR3 is CASSPQGVEGEKLFF. The CDR3 coding sequence is TGTGCCAGCAGCCCTCAAGGTGTGGAGGGTGAAAAACTGTTTTTT.

The rearrangement links TRBV5-4 to TRBJ2-7, with D maybe TRBD1 (5 bases). The CDR3 is made up of 13 amino acids. V was pared by 3 bases and J by 3 bases, with 10 bases between. The germline V gene has CDR1 SGHNT and CDR2 YYREEE (reference sequence). CDR3 DNA sequence: TGTGCCAGCAGCTCTGCCAGGGACTACGAGCAGTACTTC. Protein sequence: CASSSARDYEQYF. Looking up the rest from reference TRBV5-4 and TRBJ2-7 gives the full variable domain: ETGVTQSPTHLIKTRGQQVTLRCSSQSGHNTVSWYQQALGQGPQFIFQYYREEENGRGNFPPRFSGLQFPNYSSELNVNALELDDSALYLCASSSARDYEQYFGPGTRLTVT.

This clonotype came up a few times. CDR3 DNA sequence: TGTGCCAGCAGCATGACAGGGGCGGTAGATACGCAGTATTTT. Encoded protein: CASSMTGAVDTQYF. The chain uses TRBV7-9 and TRBJ2-3, with 8 bases matching TRBD1. Looked up from germline, CDR1 is SEHNR and CDR2 is FQNEAQ (reference sequence). Trimming cost V 5 bases and J 5 bases; bases outside gene matches: 6. The CDR3 length is 14 residues.

This clonotype occurred a few times. It is likely a read error, because the conserved phenylalanine at the end of the CDR3 is missing. The DNA is omitted, as the CDR3 cannot be located on it reliably, and the CDR3 follows TCRdb's listing. The V and J genes are TRBV21-1 and TRBJ2-5; the table assigns TRBD1, which was not confirmed against the DNA. TRBV21-1 is assigned pseudogene status. The CDR3 is made up of 11 amino acids, end residues included. The CDR3 sequence is CASSNKPGQLA.